This TCR beta chain is drawn from a study of blood T cell repertoires in COVID-19. Overall study context: PBMCs, B-cell-depleted T cells, or T cells were the source of the cDNA or gDNA that made up the material.

V lost 4 bases to trimming and J lost 8 bases, with 11 bases between them. The CDR3 is 13 residues long. In germline, CDR1 is KGHDR, CDR2 SFDVKD. Per the original methods: Reference gene primer amplification yielded estimated nucleated cell counts. Assay used: immunoSEQ multiplex PCR; TCRdb lists only in-frame clones, some missing. The V and J calls and clone size are taken from that table; D and trimming were inferred from the DNA. The sample lists about 400,000 clones, about nine tenths occurring once. This TCR derives from a woman aged 30 to 39 who had recovered from COVID-19. The sample taken for sequencing was PBMCs or T cells enriched from blood (not recorded which). This rearrangement joins TRBV24-1 to TRBJ2-1; D possibly corresponds to TRBD2 (5 bases). CDR3 region: CATSEPGLHEQFF. CDR3 DNA sequence: TGTGCCACCAGTGAGCCTGGACTCCATGAGCAGTTCTTC.